A single sample is the source of the 21 T cell receptor beta chains below, sequenced in a study of human T cells and chemical hapten exposure. The sample's time point: patch test 1, 2 weeks after DPC sensitization. Documented treatment: therapeutic diphenylcyclopropenone sensitization with weekly scalp DPC. TCRdb fed the RACE reads into MiXCR, producing one record per CDR3 protein. The data contain about 57,000 distinct CDR3 sequences, approximately 8.6% of them singletons. This specimen consisted of whole blood, obtained in connection with sensitization to the hapten diphenylcyclopropenone (DPC). Receptors were obtained from a woman aged 40 to 50 with alopecia areata. Some clones in this sample may be carry-over from other donors' samples.

This clonotype was counted at least ten times. The V and J genes are TRBV28 and TRBJ2-7; TRBD1 agrees at 11 bases. Trimming cost V 7 bases and J 7 bases; bases outside gene matches: 12. From germline, CDR1 is MDHEN and CDR2 SYDVKM. The CDR3 spans 15 residues. DNA of the CDR3: TGTGCCAGCACCGTTTTGGACAGGGGGCTTGGGGAGCAGTACTTC. This encodes CASTVLDRGLGEQYF. Using reference TRBV28 and TRBJ2-7 for the parts outside the CDR3, the full variable domain is DVKVTQSSRYLVKRTGEKVFLECVQDMDHENMFWYRQDPGLGLRLIYFSYDVKMKEKGDIPEGYSVSREKKERFSLILESASTNQTSMYLCASTVLDRGLGEQYFGPGTRLTVT.

This clonotype was counted between two and nine times. The genes are TRBV30 and TRBJ1-1; D not resolved. Germline CDR1 is GTSNPN and CDR2 is SVGIG (reference sequence). The CDR3 consists of 13 residues. V lost 4 bases and J lost 1, with 10 bases in between. Here the CDR3 reads CAWTHSSNTEAFF. CDR3 coding DNA: TGTGCCTGGACCCACAGTTCGAACACTGAAGCTTTCTTT.

The CDR3 region is CASSRKQEFNEKLFF. The CDR3 bases are TGTGCCAGCAGTAGAAAACAGGAATTTAATGAAAAACTGTTTTTT. The chain carries TRBV6-5 and TRBJ1-4, with D tentatively TRBD1 (5 bases). V was pared by 5 bases and J by 4 bases, with 14 bases between. The germline CDR1 and CDR2 sequences are MNHEY and SVGAGI. This CDR3 is built from 15 residues.

This clonotype was counted once. The rearrangement joins TRBV10-3 to TRBJ1-1; maybe TRBD1 (5 bases). From germline, CDR1 is ENHRY and CDR2 SYGVKD. The ends were cut back, 6 bases at V and 0 bases at J, with 14 bases in the middle. The CDR3 loop spans 15 amino acids. CDR3 sequence: CAIRRGGEMNTEAFF. As DNA, the CDR3 is TGTGCCATCAGAAGGGGAGGGGAAATGAACACTGAAGCTTTCTTT.

In its sample, this clonotype was seen many times. This chain connects TRBV5-1 to TRBJ2-6; D not certain. The CDR3 has 14 amino acids. CDR1 SGHRS and CDR2 YFSETQ come from the germline V gene. V dropped 7 bases and J dropped 0 bases, with 8 bases sitting between them. The CDR3 DNA follows: TGCGCCAGCTGTGAGATCTCTGGGGCCAACGTCCTGACTTTC. Its translation: CASCEISGANVLTF.

The sample holds many counts of this clonotype. V and J are TRBV30 and TRBJ2-4, with 7 nucleotides matching TRBD1. The CDR3 sequence is 13 residues long. CDR1 is GTSNPN and CDR2 is SVGIG in the germline V gene (reference sequence). V lost 2 bases to trimming and J lost 5 bases; unmatched junction nucleotides: 3. In DNA, the CDR3 is TGTGCCTGGAGTCGGACAGGCCAAAACATTCAGTACTTC. This translates into CAWSRTGQNIQYF.

This clonotype was observed at least ten times. The CDR3 loop is CAWSVLQGAGGELFF. As DNA, the CDR3 is TGTGCCTGGAGTGTCCTACAGGGGGCCGGCGGGGAGCTGTTTTTT. The rearrangement links TRBV30 to TRBJ2-2, with 9 bases fitting TRBD1. Germline lookup yields CDR1 GTSNPN and CDR2 SVGIG (reference sequence). The CDR3 length is 15 residues. The ends lost 0 bases at V and 7 bases at J; junction bases unmatched: 6.

This rearrangement joins TRBV7-2 to TRBJ2-1; no firm D call. This CDR3 has 13 amino acids. The germline V and J ends were trimmed by 4 bases and 9 bases, with 13 bases remaining between them. Germline-derived CDR1 and CDR2 are SGHTA and FQGNSA. The CDR3 nucleotides are TGTGCCAGCAGCTCAGGACGTACGAGTGAGCAGTTCTTC. This encodes CASSSGRTSEQFF.

This clonotype was counted ten times or more. The chain uses TRBV18 and TRBJ1-1; D is unresolved. The V and J ends lost 3 bases and 1 base respectively, with 12 bases between them. This CDR3 spans 15 amino acids. CDR1 is KGHSH, CDR2 LQKENI, per germline. CDR3 protein: CASSPPVSRNTEAFF. DNA for the CDR3: TGTGCCAGCTCACCCCCCGTGAGCAGGAACACTGAAGCTTTCTTT.

This clonotype was counted ten times or more. This CDR3 reads CASSFTGMNTEAFF. Written as DNA, the CDR3 is TGTGCCAGTAGTTTCACAGGAATGAACACTGAAGCTTTCTTT. The rearrangement joins TRBV19 to TRBJ1-1, with D maybe TRBD1 (5 bases). This CDR3 comprises 14 residues. Germline V CDR1 and CDR2: LNHDA, SQIVND (reference sequence). Trimming took 5 bases from V and 0 from J, leaving 10 bases between them.

This clonotype was observed a handful of times. This sequence joins TRBV5-1 and TRBJ2-3, with 10 nucleotides matching TRBD2. There are 16 residues in the CDR3. V was clipped by 2 bases and J by 4 bases; unmatched bases: 7. Germline lookup yields CDR1 SGHRS and CDR2 YFSETQ. The CDR3 bases are TGCGCCAGCAGCTTTTCCAGCGGGGGGGCCCCAGATACGCAGTATTTT. It translates to CASSFSSGGAPDTQYF.

This clonotype was observed a few times. The rearrangement links TRBV5-1 to TRBJ2-3, with TRBD2 matching over 14 bases. The V segment lost 3 bases and the J segment 6 bases; nucleotides outside the gene matches: 6. The germline V gene encodes CDR1 SGHRS and CDR2 YFSETQ. The CDR3 contains 16 residues. The CDR3 region is CASSWGLAGDKDTQYF. Written as DNA, the CDR3 is TGCGCCAGCAGCTGGGGACTAGCGGGGGACAAGGATACGCAGTATTTT.

The rearrangement links TRBV6-5 to TRBJ1-4; D unclear. The V gene lost 0 bases and the J gene lost 1 base, with 6 bases spanning the gap. The V gene's germline CDR1 is MNHEY and CDR2 SVGAGI. The CDR3 sequence is 15 residues long. The CDR3 reads CASSYSDKTNEKLFF. CDR3 nucleotides: TGTGCCAGCAGTTACTCCGACAAAACTAATGAAAAACTGTTTTTT.

This clonotype was seen many times. The rearrangement uses TRBV20-1 and TRBJ2-5; 7 bases align to TRBD1. Trimming cost V 5 bases and J 0 bases; bases outside gene matches: 6. Germline values: CDR1 DFQATT, CDR2 SNEGSKA (reference sequence). This CDR3 has 14 residues. The CDR3 reads CSARTGLNQETQYF. The CDR3 DNA reads TGCAGTGCTCGGACAGGATTGAACCAAGAGACCCAGTACTTC.

The chain joins TRBV11-1 to TRBJ2-1; D is undetermined. V was pared by 5 bases and J by 4 bases, with 18 bases between. Germline CDR1 and CDR2: SGHAT and FQDESV (reference sequence). This CDR3 has 16 amino acids. The CDR3 DNA follows: TGTGCCAGCAGCGCCCGACCAGGTCCCCAGTACAATGAGCAGTTCTTC. This gives the protein CASSARPGPQYNEQFF.

In its sample, this clonotype ranks as medium-sized. CDR3 bases: TGTGCCAGCAGTTTACAGGGGGCTCTTGGCTACACCTTC. It translates to CASSLQGALGYTF. The chain uses TRBV6-5 and TRBJ1-2; 9 positions agree with TRBD1. V lost 4 bases to trimming and J lost 7 bases; unmatched junction nucleotides: 4. Germline-derived CDR1 and CDR2 are MNHEY and SVGAGI. This CDR3 spans 13 amino acids.

This clonotype was seen only a few times. The chain links TRBV12-3 or TRBV12-4 to TRBJ2-1; D may be TRBD2 (5 bases). This CDR3 spans 17 amino acids. The ends were cut back, 4 bases at V and 0 bases at J, with 16 bases in the middle. CDR3 in amino acids: CASSSDTPGSSYNEQFF. The CDR3 DNA is TGTGCCAGCAGTTCCGACACCCCTGGGAGCTCCTACAATGAGCAGTTCTTC.

This clonotype was seen repeatedly, ten times or more. The chain couples TRBV30 to TRBJ1-6, with a weak D call TRBD1 (6 bases). The length of the CDR3 is 14 residues. Germline-derived CDR1 and CDR2 are GTSNPN and SVGIG (reference sequence). V lost 2 bases and J lost 9, with 14 bases in between. The CDR3, as DNA: TGTGCCTGGAGTACCGCCAGGGGCGTTTCACCCCTCCACTTT. Its translation is CAWSTARGVSPLHF. The full variable domain, in which reference TRBV30 and TRBJ1-6 provide the parts outside the CDR3, is SQTIHQWPATLVQPVGSPLSLECTVEGTSNPNLYWYRQAAGRGLQLLFYSVGIGQISSEVPQNLSASRPQDRQFILSSKKLLLSDSGFYLCAWSTARGVSPLHFGNGTRLTVT.

The table lists this clonotype with many counts. This chain uses TRBV7-9 with TRBJ1-1; maybe TRBD1 (5 bases). Trimming shortened V by 1 base and J by 6 bases, and 18 bases separated the two germline ends. This CDR3 contains 16 residues. CDR1 SEHNR and CDR2 FQNEAQ come from the germline V gene (reference sequence). The CDR3 sequence: CASSLGGLRGDPEAFF. As DNA, the CDR3 is TGTGCCAGCAGCTTAGGGGGCTTAAGGGGAGACCCTGAAGCTTTCTTT.

This clonotype was counted ten times or more. This rearrangement joins TRBV5-1 to TRBJ2-2; the match to TRBD2 covers 11 bases. This CDR3 region has 21 residues. V lost 3 bases to trimming and J lost 4 bases; unmatched junction nucleotides: 20. Germline CDR1 and CDR2: SGHRS and YFSETQ. CDR3 in DNA: TGCGCCAGCAGCTCGCTCCCTCAGGGGCTCCCGGGACTAGCGGCCACCGGGGAGCTGTTTTTT. Amino acids: CASSSLPQGLPGLAATGELFF.

This chain uses TRBV29-1 with TRBJ2-5; TRBD1 might be the D (5 bases). Germline assignment: CDR1 SQVTM and CDR2 ANQGSEA. The CDR3 extends over 13 amino acids. V was trimmed by 0 bases and J by 2 bases, leaving 7 bases between them. CDR3 region: CSVEEDIQETQYF. The DNA of the CDR3 is TGCAGCGTTGAAGAGGACATACAAGAGACCCAGTACTTC.